These T cell receptor beta chains were read from a single sample in a study of vaccination and CD4 T cells after COVID-19. No antigen has been assigned to these receptors. MiXCR was run by TCRdb on the PCR reads, yielding one entry per CDR3 protein. The sample consists of some 11,000 distinct CDR3 sequences, roughly 46% of them appearing once. The sequenced sample was CD4+ T cells from blood, cultured in vitro. The receptors derive from a human donor who had recovered from COVID-19. Both conserved end residues are part of each CDR3. D genes are given only for firm matches. Clone size, where shown, is once, few, many, or a class for clones that have expanded.

D	V	J	size	CDR3	DNA
TRBD2	TRBV7-8	TRBJ2-1	few	CASSLDVWGGNEQFF	TGTGCCAGCAGCTTAGACGTATGGGGGGGCAATGAGCAGTTCTTC
.	TRBV19	TRBJ1-2	.	CASITSAGDNYGYTF	TGTGCCAGCATAACCAGCGCCGGGGATAACTATGGCTACACCTTC
.	TRBV7-9	TRBJ1-3	few	CASSSDGGVNTIYF	TGTGCCAGCAGCTCTGATGGGGGTGTAAACACCATATATTTT
TRBD1	TRBV27	TRBJ2-3	.	CASSLFGQGADTQYF	TGTGCCAGCAGTTTATTCGGGCAGGGGGCAGATACGCAGTATTTT
.	TRBV30	TRBJ1-3	.	CAWTVTGRLGGNTIYF	TGTGCCTGGACGGTGACAGGTCGTTTGGGGGGAAACACCATATATTTT
.	TRBV12-3/TRBV12-4	TRBJ1-2	few	CASSPGRRDMTYGYTF	TGTGCCAGCAGTCCCGGCCGCCGGGACATGACCTATGGCTACACCTTC
.	TRBV7-9	TRBJ1-5	few	CASSPRHSEPQHF	TGTGCCAGCAGTCCCAGACATTCGGAGCCCCAGCATTTT
.	TRBV6-1	TRBJ1-2	few	CASSGRTNGYTF	TGTGCCAGCAGTGGACGGACGAATGGCTACACCTTC
TRBD2	TRBV6-1	TRBJ2-2	.	CASISGGLAGELFF	TGTGCCAGCATAAGCGGGGGCCTCGCCGGGGAGCTGTTTTTT
.	TRBV5-1	TRBJ1-2	.	CASSLEGKTFLRNYGYTF	TGCGCCAGCAGCTTGGAAGGAAAGACCTTTCTAAGGAACTATGGCTACACCTTC
TRBD1	TRBV7-9	TRBJ1-5	few	CASSPRTGGVYPQHF	TGTGCCAGCAGCCCCCGGACAGGGGGCGTATATCCCCAGCATTTT
TRBD2	TRBV7-2	TRBJ2-4	.	CASSQTSGRENIQYF	TGTGCCAGCAGCCAGACTAGCGGGCGGGAAAACATTCAGTACTTC
.	TRBV6-1	TRBJ1-6	few	CASRETGTPLHF	TGTGCCAGCAGAGAAACAGGGACACCCCTCCACTTT
TRBD1	TRBV11-2	TRBJ2-1	.	CASSYRDRNNEQFF	TGTGCCAGCAGCTACCGGGACAGGAACAATGAGCAGTTCTTC
.	TRBV7-2	TRBJ2-2	few	CASGRLTGNTGELFF	TGTGCCAGCGGCCGTTTAACAGGGAACACCGGGGAGCTGTTTTTT
TRBD2	TRBV20-1	TRBJ2-5	.	CSARVTSGGEETQYF	TGCAGTGCTAGGGTAACTAGCGGGGGAGAAGAGACCCAGTACTTC
TRBD2	TRBV2	TRBJ2-5	few	CASSPSSGALRTQYF	TGTGCCAGCAGTCCCTCTAGCGGGGCCCTGAGGACCCAGTACTTC
.	TRBV12-3/TRBV12-4	TRBJ2-7	.	CASSPRGPYEQYF	TGTGCCAGCAGTCCCCGGGGGCCCTACGAGCAGTACTTC
.	TRBV12-5	TRBJ1-1	few	CASGLGRVWPEAFF	TGTGCTAGTGGTTTGGGTAGGGTCTGGCCTGAAGCTTTCTTT
.	TRBV5-6	TRBJ1-5	.	CASSKNHPVAGGNQPQHF	TGTGCCAGCAGCAAAAACCATCCGGTGGCGGGAGGCAATCAGCCCCAGCATTTT
TRBD1	TRBV12-3/TRBV12-4	TRBJ2-7	few	CASRRDRGYSYEQYF	TGTGCCAGCAGGAGGGACAGGGGTTACTCCTACGAGCAGTACTTC
.	TRBV4-2	TRBJ2-6	.	CASSQYRDGANVLTF	TGTGCCAGCAGCCAATACAGGGATGGGGCCAACGTCCTGACTTTC
TRBD1	TRBV27	TRBJ1-1	few	CASSLSQTGGSTEAFF	TGTGCCAGCAGTTTATCCCAGACAGGGGGTAGCACTGAAGCTTTCTTT
.	TRBV6-5	TRBJ1-1	.	CASSYSRGARAEAFF	TGTGCCAGCAGTTACTCGAGAGGGGCGCGGGCTGAAGCTTTCTTT
TRBD1	TRBV7-9	TRBJ2-5	few	CASSLDTGGARETQYF	TGTGCCAGCAGCTTGGACACAGGGGGTGCCCGAGAGACCCAGTACTTC
.	TRBV7-8	TRBJ2-3	.	CASSLDTGHTDTQYF	TGTGCCAGCAGCTTAGACACGGGGCACACAGATACGCAGTATTTT
.	TRBV11-3	TRBJ2-1	.	CASSLGGSYNEQFF	TGTGCCAGCAGCTTGGGGGGTTCCTACAATGAGCAGTTCTTC
TRBD2	TRBV12-3/TRBV12-4	TRBJ2-1	.	CASSQKGRGAYNEQFF	TGTGCCAGCAGTCAGAAAGGGCGGGGGGCCTACAATGAGCAGTTCTTC
TRBD1	TRBV20-1	TRBJ1-1	.	CSARDPSREGGAATEAFF	TGCAGTGCTAGAGACCCATCCCGAGAAGGGGGCGCAGCCACTGAAGCTTTCTTT
.	TRBV6-1	TRBJ2-2	.	CASRLLMNTGELFF	TGTGCCAGCAGACTCCTGATGAACACCGGGGAGCTGTTTTTT
TRBD1	TRBV20-1	TRBJ1-2	.	CSASRGFSYGYTF	TGCAGTGCTAGCAGGGGGTTTAGCTATGGCTACACCTTC
.	TRBV5-6	TRBJ1-1	.	CASSGGGFWENTEAFF	TGTGCCAGCAGCGGGGGTGGTTTCTGGGAGAACACTGAAGCTTTCTTT
TRBD1	TRBV12-3/TRBV12-4	TRBJ1-3	few	CASSGWDRGAGNTIYF	TGTGCCAGCAGTGGGTGGGACAGGGGTGCTGGAAACACCATATATTTT
.	TRBV20-1	TRBJ2-7	few	CSARDPLAGAISDEQYF	TGCAGTGCTAGAGACCCCCTTGCAGGGGCGATTTCCGACGAGCAGTACTTC
TRBD2	TRBV6-5	TRBJ2-3	.	CASSYLSSGGVADTQYF	TGTGCCAGCAGTTACTTGTCTAGCGGGGGGGTCGCAGATACGCAGTATTTT
.	TRBV12-3/TRBV12-4	TRBJ1-1	.	CASNQRALTPEAFF	TGTGCCAGCAATCAGAGGGCGTTAACCCCTGAAGCTTTCTTT
.	TRBV7-9	TRBJ1-4	.	CASSRATNEKLFF	TGTGCCAGCAGCCGTGCAACTAATGAAAAACTGTTTTTT